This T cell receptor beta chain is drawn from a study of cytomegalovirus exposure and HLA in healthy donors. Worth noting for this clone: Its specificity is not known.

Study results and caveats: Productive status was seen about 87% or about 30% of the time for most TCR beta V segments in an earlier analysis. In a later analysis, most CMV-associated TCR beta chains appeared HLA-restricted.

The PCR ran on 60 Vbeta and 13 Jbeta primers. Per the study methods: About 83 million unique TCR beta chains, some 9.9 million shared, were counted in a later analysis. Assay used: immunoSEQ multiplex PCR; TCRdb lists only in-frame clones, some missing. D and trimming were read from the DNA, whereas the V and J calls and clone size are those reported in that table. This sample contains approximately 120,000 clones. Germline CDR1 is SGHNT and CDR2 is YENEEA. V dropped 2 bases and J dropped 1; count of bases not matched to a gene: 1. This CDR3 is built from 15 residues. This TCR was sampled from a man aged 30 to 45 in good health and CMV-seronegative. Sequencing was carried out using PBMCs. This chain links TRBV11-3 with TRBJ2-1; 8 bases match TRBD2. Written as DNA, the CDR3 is TGTGCCAGCAGCTTAAGCGGGAGATCCTACAATGAGCAGTTCTTC. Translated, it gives CASSLSGRSYNEQFF.